This T cell receptor (beta chain) stems from a study of OX40 agonist ivuxolimab in advanced cancers. The CDR3 sequence is 15 residues long. Trimming pared 4 bases from V and 0 bases from J, leaving 12 bases between. CDR1 and CDR2 from the germline V gene are MNHEY and SMNVEV (reference sequence). Repertoires were generated with immunoSEQ multiplex PCR, while TCRdb's copy carries only in-frame clones and drops some. The sample contains 35,000 to 45,000 clones, 83% of which appear only once. This chain joins TRBV27 and TRBJ1-1, with unresolved D. This receptor was taken from an adult with an advanced solid tumor such as melanoma, head and neck, liver or kidney cancer. Sample: CD4+ or CD8+ T cells sorted from blood, taken in a trial of the OX40 agonist ivuxolimab. CDR3 in amino acids: CASSSLSVMNTEAFF. CDR3 sequence (DNA): TGTGCCAGCAGTTCTTTGTCGGTGATGAACACTGAAGCTTTCTTT.